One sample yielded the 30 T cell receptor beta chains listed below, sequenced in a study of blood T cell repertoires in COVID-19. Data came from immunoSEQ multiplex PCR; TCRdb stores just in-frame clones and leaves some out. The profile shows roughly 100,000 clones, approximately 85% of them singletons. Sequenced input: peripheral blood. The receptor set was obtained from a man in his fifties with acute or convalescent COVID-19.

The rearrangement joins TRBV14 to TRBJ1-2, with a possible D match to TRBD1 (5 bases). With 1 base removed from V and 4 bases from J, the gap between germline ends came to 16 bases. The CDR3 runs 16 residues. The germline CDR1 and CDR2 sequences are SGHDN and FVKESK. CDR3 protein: CASSQVGGASPYGYTF. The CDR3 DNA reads TGTGCCAGCAGCCAAGTCGGCGGGGCTTCCCCCTATGGCTACACCTTC.

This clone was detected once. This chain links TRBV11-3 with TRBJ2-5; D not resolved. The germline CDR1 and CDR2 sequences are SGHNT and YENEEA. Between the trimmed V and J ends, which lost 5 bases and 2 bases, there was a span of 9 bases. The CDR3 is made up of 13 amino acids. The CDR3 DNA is TGTGCCAGCAGCCTCAGATGGCAAGAGACCCAGTACTTC. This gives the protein CASSLRWQETQYF.

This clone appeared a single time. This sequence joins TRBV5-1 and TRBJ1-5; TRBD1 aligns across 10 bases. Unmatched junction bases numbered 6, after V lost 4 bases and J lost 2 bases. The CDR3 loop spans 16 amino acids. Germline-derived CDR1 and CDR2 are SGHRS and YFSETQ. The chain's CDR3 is CASSRDGQGGNQPQHF. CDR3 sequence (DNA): TGCGCCAGCAGCAGAGACGGACAGGGGGGCAATCAGCCCCAGCATTTT.

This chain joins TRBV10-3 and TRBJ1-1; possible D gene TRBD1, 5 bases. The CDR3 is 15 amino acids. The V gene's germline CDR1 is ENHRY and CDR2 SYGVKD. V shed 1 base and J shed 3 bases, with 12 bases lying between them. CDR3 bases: TGTGCCATCAGTGAGTGGGGGGGTTCGGACACTGAAGCTTTCTTT. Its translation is CAISEWGGSDTEAFF.

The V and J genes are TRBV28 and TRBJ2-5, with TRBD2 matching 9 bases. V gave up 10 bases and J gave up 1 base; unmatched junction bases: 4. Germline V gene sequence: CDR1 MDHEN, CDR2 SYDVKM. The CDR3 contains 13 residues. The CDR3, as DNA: TGTGCCACGACTAGCGGAACCCAAGAGACCCAGTACTTC. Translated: CATTSGTQETQYF.

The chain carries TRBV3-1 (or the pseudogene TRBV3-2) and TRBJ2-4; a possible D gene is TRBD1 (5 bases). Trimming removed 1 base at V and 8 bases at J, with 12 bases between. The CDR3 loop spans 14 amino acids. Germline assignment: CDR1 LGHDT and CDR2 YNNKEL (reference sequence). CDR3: CASSQGPPRDIQYF. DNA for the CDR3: TGTGCCAGCAGCCAAGGGCCTCCCAGGGACATTCAGTACTTC.

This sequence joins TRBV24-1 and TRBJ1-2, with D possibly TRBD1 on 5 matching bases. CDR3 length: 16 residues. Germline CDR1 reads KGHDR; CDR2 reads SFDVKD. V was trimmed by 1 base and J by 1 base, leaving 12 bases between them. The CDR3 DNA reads TGTGCCACCAGTGATTTAAGGGACTGGAGTAACTATGGCTACACCTTC. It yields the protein CATSDLRDWSNYGYTF.

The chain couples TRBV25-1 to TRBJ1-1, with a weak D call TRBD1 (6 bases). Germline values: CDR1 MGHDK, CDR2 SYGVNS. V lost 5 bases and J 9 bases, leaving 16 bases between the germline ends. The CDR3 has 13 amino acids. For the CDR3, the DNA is TGTGCCAGCAGTACAGGGAAGATCGGACAAGCTTTCTTT. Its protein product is CASSTGKIGQAFF.

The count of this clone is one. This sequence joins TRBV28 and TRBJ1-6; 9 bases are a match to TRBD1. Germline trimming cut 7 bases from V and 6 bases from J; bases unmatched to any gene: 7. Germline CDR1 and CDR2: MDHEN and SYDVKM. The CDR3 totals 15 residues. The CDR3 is CASTPRDRVNSPLHF. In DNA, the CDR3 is TGTGCCAGCACCCCCCGGGACAGGGTTAATTCACCCCTCCACTTT.

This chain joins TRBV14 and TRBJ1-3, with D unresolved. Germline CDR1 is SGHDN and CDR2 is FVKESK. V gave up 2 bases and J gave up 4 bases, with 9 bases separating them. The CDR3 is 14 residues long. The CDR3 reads CASSQRGTGNTIYF. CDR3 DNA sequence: TGTGCCAGCAGCCAACGGGGTACCGGAAACACCATATATTTT.

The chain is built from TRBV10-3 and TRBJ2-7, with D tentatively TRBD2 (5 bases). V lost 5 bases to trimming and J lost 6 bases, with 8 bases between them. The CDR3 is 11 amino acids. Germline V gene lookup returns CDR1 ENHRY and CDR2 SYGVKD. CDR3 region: CAISQLGEQYF. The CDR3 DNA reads TGTGCCATCAGTCAACTAGGCGAGCAGTACTTC.

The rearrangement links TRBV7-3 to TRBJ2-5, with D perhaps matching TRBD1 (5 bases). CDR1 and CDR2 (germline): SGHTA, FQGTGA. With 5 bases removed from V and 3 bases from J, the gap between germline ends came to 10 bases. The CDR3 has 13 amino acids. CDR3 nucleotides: TGTGCCAGCAGCAGGGGTGTTGAAGAGACCCAGTACTTC. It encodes CASSRGVEETQYF.

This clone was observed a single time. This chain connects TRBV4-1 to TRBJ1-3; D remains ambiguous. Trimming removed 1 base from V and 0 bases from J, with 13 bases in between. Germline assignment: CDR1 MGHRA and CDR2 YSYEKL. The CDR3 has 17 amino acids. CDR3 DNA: TGCGCCAGCAGCCAAGCGGCAGGTACAGACTCTGGAAACACCATATATTTT. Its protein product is CASSQAAGTDSGNTIYF.

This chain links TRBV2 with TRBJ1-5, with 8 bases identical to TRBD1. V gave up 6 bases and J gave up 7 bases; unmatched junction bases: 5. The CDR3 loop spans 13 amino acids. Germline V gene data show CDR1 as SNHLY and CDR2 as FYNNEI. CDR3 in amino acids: CASRGQGSQPQHF. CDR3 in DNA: TGTGCCAGCAGAGGACAGGGTAGCCAGCCCCAGCATTTT. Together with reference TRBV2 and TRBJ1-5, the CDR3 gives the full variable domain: EPEVTQTPSHQVTQMGQEVILRCVPISNHLYFYWYRQILGQKVEFLVSFYNNEISEKSEIFDDQFSVERPDGSNFTLKIRSTKLEDSAMYFCASRGQGSQPQHFGDGTRLSIL.

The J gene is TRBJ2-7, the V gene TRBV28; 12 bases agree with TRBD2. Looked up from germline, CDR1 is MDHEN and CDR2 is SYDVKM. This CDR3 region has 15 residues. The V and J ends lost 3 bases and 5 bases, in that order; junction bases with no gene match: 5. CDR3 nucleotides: TGTGCCAGCAGTTTTGGACTAGCGGGATCCAACGAGCAGTACTTC. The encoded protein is CASSFGLAGSNEQYF.

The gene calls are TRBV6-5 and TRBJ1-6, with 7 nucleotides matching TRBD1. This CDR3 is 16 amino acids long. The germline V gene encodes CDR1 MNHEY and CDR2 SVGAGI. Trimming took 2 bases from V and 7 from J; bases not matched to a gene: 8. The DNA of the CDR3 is TGTGCCAGCAGTTACGTAACCGGGACAGCAAATTCACCCCTCCACTTT. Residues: CASSYVTGTANSPLHF.

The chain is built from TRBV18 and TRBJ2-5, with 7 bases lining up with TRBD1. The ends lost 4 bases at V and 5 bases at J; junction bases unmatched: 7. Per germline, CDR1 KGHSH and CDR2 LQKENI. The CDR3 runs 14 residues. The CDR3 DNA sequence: TGTGCCAGCTCACAAGCAGGGGGTCCCGAGACCCAGTACTTC. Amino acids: CASSQAGGPETQYF.

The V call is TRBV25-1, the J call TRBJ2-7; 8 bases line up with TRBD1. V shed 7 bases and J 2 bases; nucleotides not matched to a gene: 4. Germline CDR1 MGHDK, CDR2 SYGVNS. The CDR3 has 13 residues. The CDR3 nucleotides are TGTGCCAGCACTCAGGGGGCGACCTACGAGCAGTACTTC. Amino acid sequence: CASTQGATYEQYF.

The CDR3 reads CASSTRLAGGQETQYF. CDR3 bases: TGTGCCAGTAGTACTAGACTAGCGGGGGGCCAAGAGACCCAGTACTTC. The chain uses TRBV19 and TRBJ2-5; 13 bases are shared with TRBD2. The germline V gene has CDR1 LNHDA and CDR2 SQIVND (reference sequence). The V segment lost 4 bases and the J segment 1 base; nucleotides outside the gene matches: 3. The length of the CDR3 is 16 residues.

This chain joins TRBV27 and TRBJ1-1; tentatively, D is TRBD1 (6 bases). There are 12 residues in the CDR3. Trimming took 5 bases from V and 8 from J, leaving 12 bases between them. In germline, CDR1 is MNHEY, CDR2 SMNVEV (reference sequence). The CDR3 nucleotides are TGTGCCAGCAGTCTACAGGGAGGGGAAGCTTTCTTT. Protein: CASSLQGGEAFF.

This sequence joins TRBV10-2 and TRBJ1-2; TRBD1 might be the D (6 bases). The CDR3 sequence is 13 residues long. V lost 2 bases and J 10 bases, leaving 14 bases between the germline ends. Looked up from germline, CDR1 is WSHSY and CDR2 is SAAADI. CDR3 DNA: TGCGCCAGCAGTGAGAGAGGCCACAGGGACTACACCTTC. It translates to CASSERGHRDYTF.

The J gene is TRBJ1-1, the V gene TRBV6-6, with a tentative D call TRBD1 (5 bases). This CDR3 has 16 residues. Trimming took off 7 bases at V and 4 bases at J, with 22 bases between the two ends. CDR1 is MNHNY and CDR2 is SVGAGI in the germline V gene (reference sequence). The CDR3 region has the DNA TGTGCCAGCAAAAACACGCAGCAGGGAAGGATCACTGAAGCTTTCTTT. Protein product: CASKNTQQGRITEAFF.

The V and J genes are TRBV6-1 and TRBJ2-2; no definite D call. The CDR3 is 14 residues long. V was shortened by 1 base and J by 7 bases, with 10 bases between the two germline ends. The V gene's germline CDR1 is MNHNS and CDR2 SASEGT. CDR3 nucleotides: TGTGCCAGCAGTGAAGGGGCCTACGACGGGGAGCTGTTTTTT. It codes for CASSEGAYDGELFF.

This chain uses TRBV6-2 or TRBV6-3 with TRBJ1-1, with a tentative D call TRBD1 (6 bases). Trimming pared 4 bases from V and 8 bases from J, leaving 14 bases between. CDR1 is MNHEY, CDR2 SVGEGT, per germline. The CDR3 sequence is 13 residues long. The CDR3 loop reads CASSWFQGREAFF. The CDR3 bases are TGTGCCAGCAGTTGGTTCCAGGGGAGAGAAGCTTTCTTT.

The CDR3 region is CAWSVLQGIGGYTF. For the CDR3, the DNA is TGTGCCTGGAGTGTACTTCAGGGAATCGGCGGCTACACCTTC. The chain has TRBV30 and TRBJ1-2; possible D gene TRBD1, 5 bases. CDR1 and CDR2 (germline): GTSNPN, SVGIG (reference sequence). The V end was cut by 0 bases, the J end by 8 bases, with 16 bases between. This CDR3 is built from 14 residues.

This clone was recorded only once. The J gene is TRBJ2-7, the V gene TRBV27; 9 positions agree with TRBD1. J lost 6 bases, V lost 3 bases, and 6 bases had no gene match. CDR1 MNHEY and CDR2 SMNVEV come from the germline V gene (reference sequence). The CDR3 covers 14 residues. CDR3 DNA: TGTGCCAGCAGTTTGGGGACAGGGCTTCGCGAGCAGTACTTC. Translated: CASSLGTGLREQYF.

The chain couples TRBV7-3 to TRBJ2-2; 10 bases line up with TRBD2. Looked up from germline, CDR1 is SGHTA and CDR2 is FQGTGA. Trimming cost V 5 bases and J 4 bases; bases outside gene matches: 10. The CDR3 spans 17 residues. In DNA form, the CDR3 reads TGTGCCAGCAGCACCGAACTAGCGGGGTCGAGCACCGGGGAGCTGTTTTTT. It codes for CASSTELAGSSTGELFF.

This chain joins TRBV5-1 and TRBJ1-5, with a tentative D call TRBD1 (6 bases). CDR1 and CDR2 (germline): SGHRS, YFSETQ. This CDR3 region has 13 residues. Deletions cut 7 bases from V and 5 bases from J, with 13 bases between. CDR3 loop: CASSTDRDQPQHF. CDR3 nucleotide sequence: TGCGCCAGCTCTACGGACAGAGATCAGCCCCAGCATTTT.

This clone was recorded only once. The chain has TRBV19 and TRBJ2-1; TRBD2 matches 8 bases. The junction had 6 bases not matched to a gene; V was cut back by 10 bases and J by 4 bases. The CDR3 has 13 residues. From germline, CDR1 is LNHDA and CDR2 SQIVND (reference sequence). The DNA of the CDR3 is TGTGCCACCGAGAGCGGGAGTTACAATGAGCAGTTCTTC. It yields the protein CATESGSYNEQFF. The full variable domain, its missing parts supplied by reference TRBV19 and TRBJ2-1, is DGGITQSPKYLFRKEGQNVTLSCEQNLNHDAMYWYRQDPGQGLRLIYYSQIVNDFQKGDIAEGYSVSREKKESFPLTVTSAQKNPTAFYLCATESGSYNEQFFGPGTRLTVL.

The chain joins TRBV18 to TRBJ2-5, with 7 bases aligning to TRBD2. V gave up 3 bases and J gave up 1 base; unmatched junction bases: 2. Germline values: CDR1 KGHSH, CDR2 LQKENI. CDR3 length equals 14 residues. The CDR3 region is CASSPGTTQETQYF. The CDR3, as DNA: TGTGCCAGCTCACCCGGGACTACCCAAGAGACCCAGTACTTC.